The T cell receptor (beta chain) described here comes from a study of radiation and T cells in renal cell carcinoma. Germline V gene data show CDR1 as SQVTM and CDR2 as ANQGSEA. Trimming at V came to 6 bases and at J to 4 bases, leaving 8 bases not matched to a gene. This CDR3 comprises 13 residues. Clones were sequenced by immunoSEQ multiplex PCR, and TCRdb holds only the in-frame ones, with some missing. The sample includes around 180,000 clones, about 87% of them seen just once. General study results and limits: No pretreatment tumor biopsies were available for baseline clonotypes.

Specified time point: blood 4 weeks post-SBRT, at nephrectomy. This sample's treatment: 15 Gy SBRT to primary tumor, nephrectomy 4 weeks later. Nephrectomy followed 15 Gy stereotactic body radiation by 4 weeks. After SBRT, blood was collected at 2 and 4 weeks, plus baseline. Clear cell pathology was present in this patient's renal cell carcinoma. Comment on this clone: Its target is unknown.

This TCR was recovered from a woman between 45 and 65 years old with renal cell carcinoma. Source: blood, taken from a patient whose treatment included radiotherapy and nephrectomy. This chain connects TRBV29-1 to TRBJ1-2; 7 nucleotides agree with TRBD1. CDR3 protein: CSVKETGFYGYTF. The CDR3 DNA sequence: TGCAGCGTGAAAGAGACAGGGTTCTATGGCTACACCTTC. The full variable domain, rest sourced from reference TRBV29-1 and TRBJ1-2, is SAVISQKPSRDICQRGTSLTIQCQVDSQVTMMFWYRQQPGQSLTLIATANQGSEATYESGFVIDKFPISRPNLTFSTLTVSNMSPEDSSIYLCSVKETGFYGYTFGSGTRLTVV.